The rows below give T cell receptor beta chains drawn from one sample of a study of a mutant IDH1 vaccine in newly diagnosed glioma. Sequenced by immunoSEQ multiplex PCR; TCRdb stores in-frame clones only, minus some. The sample includes some 80,000 clones, around 85% seen only once; the top ten take 0.7% to 0.95%. The antigens of these receptors remain unknown. Sequencing used PBMCs, obtained from a glioma patient whose treatment included an IDH1 peptide vaccine. These receptors were collected from a woman between 50 and 59 years old with glioma. CDR3s include the opening cysteine and the closing phenylalanine or tryptophan. Fields, in order: clone size, CDR3 length, J gene, D gene, V gene, CDR3 protein, CDR3 DNA. The D gene is left open where the match is weak. Only part of the rows carry a size: once, few, many, or a class if the clone is expanded.

clone_size: .
cdr3_length: 13
j_call: TRBJ2-1
d_call: TRBD1
v_call: TRBV7-8
cdr3_aa: CASSPSRGNEQFF
cdr3_nt: TGTGCCAGCAGCCCCAGCAGGGGGAATGAGCAGTTCTTC

clone_size: .
cdr3_length: 17
j_call: TRBJ2-4
d_call: TRBD2
v_call: TRBV28
cdr3_aa: CASSLLAGELAKNIQYF
cdr3_nt: TGTGCCAGCAGTTTACTAGCGGGAGAGCTAGCCAAAAACATTCAGTACTTC

clone_size: .
cdr3_length: 15
j_call: TRBJ1-1
d_call: .
v_call: TRBV7-3
cdr3_aa: CASSPSARHITEAFF
cdr3_nt: TGTGCCAGCAGCCCCTCCGCGCGCCACATCACTGAAGCTTTCTTT

clone_size: .
cdr3_length: 14
j_call: TRBJ2-1
d_call: .
v_call: TRBV29-1
cdr3_aa: CSGGWTVSYNEQFF
cdr3_nt: TGCAGCGGGGGCTGGACAGTTTCCTACAATGAGCAGTTCTTC

clone_size: .
cdr3_length: 14
j_call: TRBJ2-5
d_call: .
v_call: TRBV5-6
cdr3_aa: CASTVGAGQETQYF
cdr3_nt: TGTGCCAGCACCGTCGGGGCGGGACAAGAGACCCAGTACTTC

clone_size: .
cdr3_length: 10
j_call: TRBJ1-1
d_call: .
v_call: TRBV28
cdr3_aa: CASGAREAFF
cdr3_nt: TGTGCCAGCGGAGCTCGGGAAGCTTTCTTT

clone_size: once
cdr3_length: 16
j_call: TRBJ2-1
d_call: .
v_call: TRBV7-2
cdr3_aa: CASSLSRLTLRSGQFF
cdr3_nt: TGTGCCAGCAGCTTAAGTCGTTTGACGTTACGGTCAGGGCAGTTCTTC

clone_size: .
cdr3_length: 15
j_call: TRBJ2-2
d_call: TRBD1
v_call: TRBV28
cdr3_aa: CASLTTGGSVGELFF
cdr3_nt: TGTGCCAGTCTCACGACAGGGGGCTCGGTCGGGGAGCTGTTTTTT

clone_size: .
cdr3_length: 16
j_call: TRBJ2-1
d_call: .
v_call: TRBV10-1
cdr3_aa: CASSPIGTLSYNEQFF
cdr3_nt: TGCGCCAGCAGCCCTATCGGAACCCTCTCCTACAATGAGCAGTTCTTC

clone_size: .
cdr3_length: 12
j_call: TRBJ1-1
d_call: .
v_call: TRBV5-4
cdr3_aa: CASSPQGYEAFF
cdr3_nt: TGTGCCAGCAGCCCGCAGGGTTATGAAGCTTTCTTT

clone_size: .
cdr3_length: 16
j_call: TRBJ2-7
d_call: TRBD2
v_call: TRBV7-8
cdr3_aa: CASSLGRTSASYEQYF
cdr3_nt: TGTGCCAGCAGCTTAGGCAGGACTAGCGCCTCCTACGAGCAGTACTTC

clone_size: .
cdr3_length: 15
j_call: TRBJ1-2
d_call: .
v_call: TRBV5-1
cdr3_aa: CASSLGLSPDYGYTF
cdr3_nt: TGCGCCAGCAGCTTGGGCCTGAGTCCGGATTATGGCTACACCTTC

clone_size: once
cdr3_length: 15
j_call: TRBJ2-7
d_call: .
v_call: TRBV6-5
cdr3_aa: CASSYLGEVSYEQYF
cdr3_nt: TGTGCCAGCAGTTACCTTGGGGAGGTCTCCTACGAGCAGTACTTC

clone_size: .
cdr3_length: 14
j_call: TRBJ1-2
d_call: .
v_call: TRBV6-5
cdr3_aa: CASTPRQDSYGYTF
cdr3_nt: TGTGCCAGCACCCCCAGACAAGACTCCTATGGCTACACCTTC

clone_size: .
cdr3_length: 15
j_call: TRBJ2-3
d_call: TRBD2
v_call: TRBV5-4
cdr3_aa: CASSLSSGNTDTQYF
cdr3_nt: TGTGCCAGCAGCTTGAGTAGCGGGAACACAGATACGCAGTATTTT

clone_size: once
cdr3_length: 16
j_call: TRBJ2-7
d_call: TRBD2
v_call: TRBV19
cdr3_aa: CASSILAGEENYEQYF
cdr3_nt: TGTGCCAGTAGTATACTAGCGGGAGAGGAGAACTACGAGCAGTACTTC

clone_size: .
cdr3_length: 16
j_call: TRBJ2-1
d_call: TRBD2
v_call: TRBV9
cdr3_aa: CASSTQLARTANEQFF
cdr3_nt: TGTGCCAGCAGCACCCAACTAGCGAGAACTGCCAATGAGCAGTTCTTC

clone_size: .
cdr3_length: 12
j_call: TRBJ2-7
d_call: .
v_call: TRBV30
cdr3_aa: CAWSVGSGEQYF
cdr3_nt: TGTGCCTGGAGTGTTGGGTCGGGCGAGCAGTACTTC

clone_size: .
cdr3_length: 16
j_call: TRBJ2-7
d_call: TRBD1
v_call: TRBV28
cdr3_aa: CASSPRGTGGSYEQYF
cdr3_nt: TGTGCCAGCAGCCCGAGGGGGACAGGGGGCTCCTACGAGCAGTACTTC

clone_size: .
cdr3_length: 15
j_call: TRBJ2-6
d_call: TRBD1
v_call: TRBV27
cdr3_aa: CASSSDRAGANVLTF
cdr3_nt: TGTGCCAGCAGCTCCGACAGGGCTGGGGCCAACGTCCTGACTTTC

clone_size: .
cdr3_length: 15
j_call: TRBJ2-2
d_call: .
v_call: TRBV19
cdr3_aa: CASNRDSLNTGELFF
cdr3_nt: TGTGCCAGTAACCGGGACTCCTTGAACACCGGGGAGCTGTTTTTT

clone_size: .
cdr3_length: 16
j_call: TRBJ1-2
d_call: .
v_call: TRBV11-3
cdr3_aa: CASSLGPFHLIYGYTF
cdr3_nt: TGTGCCAGCAGCTTAGGACCCTTTCACCTCATCTATGGCTACACCTTC

clone_size: .
cdr3_length: 16
j_call: TRBJ1-5
d_call: .
v_call: TRBV28
cdr3_aa: CASSSPESAGDQPQHF
cdr3_nt: TGTGCCAGCAGTTCCCCAGAGTCCGCGGGGGATCAGCCCCAGCATTTT

clone_size: .
cdr3_length: 16
j_call: TRBJ2-1
d_call: TRBD2
v_call: TRBV7-7
cdr3_aa: CASSPGRVAGGGEQFF
cdr3_nt: TGTGCTAGCAGCCCCGGGAGGGTAGCGGGAGGCGGTGAGCAGTTCTTC

clone_size: few
cdr3_length: 17
j_call: TRBJ2-6
d_call: .
v_call: TRBV10-3
cdr3_aa: CAISESSGGVGANVLTF
cdr3_nt: TGTGCCATCAGTGAGTCATCTGGGGGTGTTGGGGCCAACGTCCTGACTTTC

clone_size: .
cdr3_length: 15
j_call: TRBJ2-1
d_call: TRBD1
v_call: TRBV10-3
cdr3_aa: CATRATGDSYNEQFF
cdr3_nt: TGTGCCACCCGGGCCACAGGGGACTCCTACAATGAGCAGTTCTTC

clone_size: .
cdr3_length: 17
j_call: TRBJ2-7
d_call: TRBD2
v_call: TRBV5-1
cdr3_aa: CASSLGTSGSVAYEQYF
cdr3_nt: TGCGCCAGCAGCTTGGGGACTAGCGGGAGTGTGGCCTACGAGCAGTACTTC

clone_size: .
cdr3_length: 15
j_call: TRBJ1-2
d_call: TRBD1
v_call: TRBV5-1
cdr3_aa: CASSPGDREYYGYTF
cdr3_nt: TGCGCCAGCAGCCCAGGGGACAGGGAATACTATGGCTACACCTTC

clone_size: .
cdr3_length: 18
j_call: TRBJ2-3
d_call: TRBD2
v_call: TRBV27
cdr3_aa: CASSFGSGRDRVADTQYF
cdr3_nt: TGTGCCAGCAGTTTCGGTAGCGGGAGGGATAGGGTTGCAGATACGCAGTATTTT

clone_size: few
cdr3_length: 12
j_call: TRBJ1-2
d_call: .
v_call: TRBV5-8
cdr3_aa: CASSLRGGPRTF
cdr3_nt: TGTGCCAGCAGCCTGCGTGGGGGGCCGCGGACCTTC

clone_size: .
cdr3_length: 15
j_call: TRBJ2-1
d_call: TRBD2
v_call: TRBV7-8
cdr3_aa: CASSAQREMIDEQFF
cdr3_nt: TGTGCCAGCAGCGCGCAGCGGGAGATGATTGATGAGCAGTTCTTC

clone_size: .
cdr3_length: 15
j_call: TRBJ2-2
d_call: TRBD1
v_call: TRBV6-1
cdr3_aa: CASSVLQGANGELFF
cdr3_nt: TGTGCCAGCAGTGTACTACAGGGGGCGAACGGGGAGCTGTTTTTT

clone_size: .
cdr3_length: 14
j_call: TRBJ1-5
d_call: .
v_call: TRBV9
cdr3_aa: CASSVAASDQPQHF
cdr3_nt: TGTGCCAGCAGCGTAGCGGCCTCGGATCAGCCCCAGCATTTT

clone_size: .
cdr3_length: 15
j_call: TRBJ2-3
d_call: TRBD2
v_call: TRBV2
cdr3_aa: CASSLAGGPGDTQYF
cdr3_nt: TGTGCCAGCAGTTTAGCGGGAGGGCCGGGAGATACGCAGTATTTT

clone_size: .
cdr3_length: 14
j_call: TRBJ2-7
d_call: TRBD1
v_call: TRBV27
cdr3_aa: CASSLGTELYEQYF
cdr3_nt: TGTGCCAGCAGTCTAGGGACAGAACTCTACGAGCAGTACTTC

clone_size: .
cdr3_length: 14
j_call: TRBJ2-3
d_call: .
v_call: TRBV18
cdr3_aa: CASSKGTGADTQYF
cdr3_nt: TGTGCCAGCTCAAAGGGGACCGGGGCAGATACGCAGTATTTT

clone_size: .
cdr3_length: 13
j_call: TRBJ2-7
d_call: .
v_call: TRBV5-8
cdr3_aa: CASSRGLPYEQYF
cdr3_nt: TGTGCCAGCAGCCGCGGGCTTCCCTACGAGCAGTACTTC

clone_size: .
cdr3_length: 21
j_call: TRBJ2-1
d_call: TRBD2
v_call: TRBV27
cdr3_aa: CASSFPSTGTSGVSSYNEQFF
cdr3_nt: TGTGCCAGCAGTTTTCCGTCAACCGGGACTAGCGGCGTAAGCTCCTACAATGAGCAGTTCTTC

clone_size: .
cdr3_length: 14
j_call: TRBJ1-2
d_call: .
v_call: TRBV5-4
cdr3_aa: CASSWNTGFYGYTF
cdr3_nt: TGTGCCAGCAGCTGGAACACAGGGTTCTATGGCTACACCTTC

clone_size: .
cdr3_length: 19
j_call: TRBJ2-1
d_call: .
v_call: TRBV14
cdr3_aa: CASSQDPRLRAHSYNEQFF
cdr3_nt: TGTGCCAGCAGCCAAGACCCCCGGTTGCGTGCTCACTCCTACAATGAGCAGTTCTTC

clone_size: .
cdr3_length: 14
j_call: TRBJ2-7
d_call: TRBD2
v_call: TRBV29-1
cdr3_aa: CSVLSGANSYEQYF
cdr3_nt: TGCAGCGTCCTTAGCGGGGCCAACTCCTACGAGCAGTACTTC

clone_size: .
cdr3_length: 13
j_call: TRBJ2-7
d_call: TRBD1
v_call: TRBV6-1
cdr3_aa: CASSSDRVYEQYF
cdr3_nt: TGTGCCAGCAGTTCGGACAGGGTCTACGAGCAGTACTTC

clone_size: .
cdr3_length: 15
j_call: TRBJ2-7
d_call: .
v_call: TRBV28
cdr3_aa: CASSMPGAKGSEQYF
cdr3_nt: TGTGCCAGCAGTATGCCGGGAGCTAAGGGGAGCGAGCAGTACTTC

clone_size: .
cdr3_length: 14
j_call: TRBJ1-1
d_call: TRBD1
v_call: TRBV6-6
cdr3_aa: CASIGRQGGTEAFF
cdr3_nt: TGTGCCAGCATCGGACGACAGGGAGGCACTGAAGCTTTCTTT

clone_size: .
cdr3_length: 16
j_call: TRBJ1-1
d_call: .
v_call: TRBV5-6
cdr3_aa: CASSLPREIGNTEAFF
cdr3_nt: TGTGCCAGCAGCTTGCCCAGGGAGATAGGGAACACTGAAGCTTTCTTT

clone_size: .
cdr3_length: 14
j_call: TRBJ2-1
d_call: TRBD2
v_call: TRBV12-5
cdr3_aa: CASAAGGTYNEQFF
cdr3_nt: TGTGCTAGTGCGGCGGGAGGGACCTACAATGAGCAGTTCTTC

clone_size: .
cdr3_length: 15
j_call: TRBJ2-5
d_call: .
v_call: TRBV5-1
cdr3_aa: CASSLVGDDMGTQYF
cdr3_nt: TGCGCCAGCAGCTTGGTGGGGGACGATATGGGGACCCAGTACTTC

clone_size: .
cdr3_length: 12
j_call: TRBJ2-1
d_call: .
v_call: TRBV19
cdr3_aa: CASSIQERPMFF
cdr3_nt: TGTGCCAGTAGTATTCAGGAGCGGCCGATGTTCTTC

clone_size: .
cdr3_length: 14
j_call: TRBJ2-1
d_call: .
v_call: TRBV27
cdr3_aa: CASSFLADHNEQFF
cdr3_nt: TGTGCCAGCAGTTTCCTAGCAGACCACAATGAGCAGTTCTTC

clone_size: .
cdr3_length: 15
j_call: TRBJ2-3
d_call: .
v_call: TRBV4-2
cdr3_aa: CASSHAEGGGDTQYF
cdr3_nt: TGTGCCAGCAGCCATGCGGAGGGTGGGGGAGATACGCAGTATTTT

clone_size: few
cdr3_length: 12
j_call: TRBJ1-6
d_call: .
v_call: TRBV6-5
cdr3_aa: CASSPPNSPLHF
cdr3_nt: TGTGCCAGCAGCCCGCCTAATTCACCCCTCCACTTT

clone_size: .
cdr3_length: 14
j_call: TRBJ2-5
d_call: TRBD1
v_call: TRBV10-2
cdr3_aa: CASSRGQGQETQYF
cdr3_nt: TGCGCCAGCAGTCGGGGACAGGGCCAAGAGACCCAGTACTTC

clone_size: .
cdr3_length: 15
j_call: TRBJ1-6
d_call: TRBD1
v_call: TRBV7-9
cdr3_aa: CASSLGDRDNSPLHF
cdr3_nt: TGTGCCAGCAGCTTAGGGGACAGAGATAATTCACCCCTCCACTTT

clone_size: .
cdr3_length: 13
j_call: TRBJ1-2
d_call: .
v_call: TRBV2
cdr3_aa: CASTDGTYLGYTF
cdr3_nt: TGTGCCAGCACCGACGGGACTTATTTAGGCTACACCTTC

clone_size: once
cdr3_length: 15
j_call: TRBJ1-1
d_call: TRBD1
v_call: TRBV5-1
cdr3_aa: CASSGQGARSTEAFF
cdr3_nt: TGCGCCAGCAGCGGTCAGGGGGCGCGATCCACTGAAGCTTTCTTT

clone_size: .
cdr3_length: 15
j_call: TRBJ1-4
d_call: .
v_call: TRBV19
cdr3_aa: CASTPTGGSYEKLFF
cdr3_nt: TGTGCCAGTACCCCTACGGGGGGTTCGTATGAAAAACTGTTTTTT

clone_size: .
cdr3_length: 14
j_call: TRBJ2-7
d_call: TRBD1
v_call: TRBV28
cdr3_aa: CASRGTGYRYEQYF
cdr3_nt: TGTGCCAGCAGGGGGACAGGGTATCGATACGAGCAGTACTTC

clone_size: .
cdr3_length: 14
j_call: TRBJ2-7
d_call: TRBD1
v_call: TRBV7-2
cdr3_aa: CASSQDRGPSEQYF
cdr3_nt: TGTGCCAGCAGCCAAGACAGGGGGCCTTCGGAGCAGTACTTC

clone_size: .
cdr3_length: 16
j_call: TRBJ1-1
d_call: .
v_call: TRBV9
cdr3_aa: CASSVAGSGVNTEAFF
cdr3_nt: TGTGCCAGCAGCGTAGCAGGGTCTGGGGTGAACACTGAAGCTTTCTTT